Each of the 10 T cell receptor beta chains below was sequenced from the same sample in a study of T cell responses to AZD1222 COVID-19 vaccine. The method was immunoSEQ multiplex PCR; TCRdb's version includes in-frame clones alone and lacks a portion of them. The sample has around 87,000 clones, over 75% seen once. Sequenced here: peripheral blood, sampled 28 days after the second AZD1222 dose. The receptors derive from an adult who received the AZD1222 COVID-19 vaccine.

The chain uses TRBV11-2 and TRBJ2-3, with D perhaps TRBD2 (6 bases). Trimming stripped 3 bases from V and 1 base from J, with 8 bases between. The CDR3 runs to 14 residues. Germline values: CDR1 SGHAT, CDR2 FQNNGV. The CDR3 DNA sequence: TGTGCCAGCAGCTTTTGGGGGGGCACAGATACGCAGTATTTT. Translation gives CASSFWGGTDTQYF. The full variable domain, with the rest looked up from reference TRBV11-2 and TRBJ2-3, is EAGVAQSPRYKIIEKRQSVAFWCNPISGHATLYWYQQILGQGPKLLIQFQNNGVVDDSQLPKDRFSAERLKGVDSTLKIQPAKLEDSAVYLCASSFWGGTDTQYFGPGTRLTVL.

The chain recombines TRBV14 with TRBJ2-7; D is unclear. This CDR3 has 13 amino acids. V was pared by 4 bases and J by 4 bases, with 11 bases between. Per germline, CDR1 SGHDN and CDR2 FVKESK. The CDR3 reads CASSRNLAYEQYF. The CDR3 DNA reads TGTGCCAGCAGCCGAAATTTAGCTTACGAGCAGTACTTC.

The V and J genes are TRBV12-3 or TRBV12-4 and TRBJ2-2; D is possibly TRBD2 (5 bases). This CDR3 comprises 13 residues. V was cut by 2 bases and J by 7 bases, with 8 bases left in between. The CDR3 DNA sequence: TGTGCCAGCAGTTTATTGAGGGACGGGGAGCTGTTTTTT. The encoded protein is CASSLLRDGELFF.

The CDR3 sequence: CASSLAGAEDEQYF. Written as DNA, the CDR3 is TGTGCCAGCAGCTTGGCTGGGGCGGAAGACGAGCAGTACTTC. This chain uses TRBV5-4 with TRBJ2-7; a possible D gene is TRBD1 (5 bases). There are 14 residues in the CDR3. CDR1 is SGHNT, CDR2 YYREEE, per germline (reference sequence). V was pared by 0 bases and J by 5 bases, with 12 bases between. The full variable domain, its missing parts supplied by reference TRBV5-4 and TRBJ2-7, is ETGVTQSPTHLIKTRGQQVTLRCSSQSGHNTVSWYQQALGQGPQFIFQYYREEENGRGNFPPRFSGLQFPNYSSELNVNALELDDSALYLCASSLAGAEDEQYFGPGTRLTVT.

The chain combines TRBV7-9 with TRBJ2-2, with 8 bases aligning to TRBD1. CDR3 length: 16 residues. CDR1 and CDR2 (germline): SEHNR, FQNEAQ (reference sequence). J was trimmed by 2 bases and V by 5 bases; bases with no gene match: 7. CDR3 region: CASSPTGAINTGELFF. The CDR3, as DNA: TGTGCCAGCAGCCCGACAGGGGCCATTAACACCGGGGAGCTGTTTTTT.

This sequence joins TRBV6-2 or TRBV6-3 and TRBJ2-1, with D unclear. This CDR3 has 13 residues. Trimming left V 4 bases short and J 0 bases short, with 4 bases between. Germline-derived CDR1 and CDR2 are MNHEY and SVGEGT. The CDR3 spells CASSLSSYNEQFF. In DNA form, the CDR3 reads TGTGCCAGCAGTTTAAGCTCCTACAATGAGCAGTTCTTC.

V is TRBV5-1 and J is TRBJ1-1; TRBD1 matches at 9 bases. V was pared by 7 bases and J by 0 bases, with 4 bases of the junction left unmatched. The CDR3 has 14 residues. Germline V CDR1 and CDR2: SGHRS, YFSETQ. The CDR3 bases are TGCGCCAGCCACGGGACAGGGCTGAACACTGAAGCTTTCTTT. Residues: CASHGTGLNTEAFF.

This clone was found a few times. The V and J genes are TRBV6-1 and TRBJ2-1; D tentatively reads TRBD1 or TRBD2 (5 bases each). The V gene's germline CDR1 is MNHNS and CDR2 SASEGT. Trimming stripped 1 base from V and 8 bases from J, with 12 bases between. This CDR3 region has 14 residues. The CDR3 coding sequence is TGTGCCAGCAGTGAAGGGGGGACCTATGATGAGCAGTTCTTC. It yields the protein CASSEGGTYDEQFF.

The chain joins TRBV5-1 to TRBJ2-1; D is unresolved. This CDR3 region has 16 residues. The ends were cut back, 4 bases at V and 1 base at J, with 15 bases in the middle. The V gene's germline CDR1 is SGHRS and CDR2 YFSETQ. The CDR3 DNA reads as TGCGCCAGCAGCCCCCTTCTGGCGGAGTCCTACAATGAGCAGTTCTTC. It codes for CASSPLLAESYNEQFF.

This chain uses TRBV5-6 with TRBJ2-7, with 10 nucleotides matching TRBD1. Trimming removed 2 bases from V and 7 bases from J; junction bases left unmatched: 9. CDR1 and CDR2 from the germline V gene are SGHDT and YYEEEE. The length of the CDR3 is 15 residues. This CDR3 is CASSFGTGVEWEQYF. The CDR3 DNA reads as TGTGCCAGCAGCTTTGGGACAGGGGTCGAGTGGGAGCAGTACTTC.